The entry below gives a single T cell receptor (beta chain) sequence along with its context. Germline lookup yields CDR1 MNHEY and CDR2 SVGAGI. There are 16 residues in the CDR3. V gave up 0 bases and J gave up 5 bases, with 17 bases separating them. Libraries were prepared by immunoSEQ multiplex PCR; TCRdb keeps only in-frame clonotypes and omits some of them. The data hold more than 35,000 clones, with about 93% observed a single time. These data originate in a study of T cells in tuberculosis. Material: PBMCs. The V and J genes are TRBV6-5 and TRBJ2-7; tentatively, D is TRBD2 (6 bases). The sequence came from a donor aged 10-29 years with latent tuberculosis or without tuberculosis infection. DNA of the CDR3: TGTGCCAGCAGTTACTCGAAGGAGGGCGGACTGGACGAGCAGTACTTC. Residues: CASSYSKEGGLDEQYF.